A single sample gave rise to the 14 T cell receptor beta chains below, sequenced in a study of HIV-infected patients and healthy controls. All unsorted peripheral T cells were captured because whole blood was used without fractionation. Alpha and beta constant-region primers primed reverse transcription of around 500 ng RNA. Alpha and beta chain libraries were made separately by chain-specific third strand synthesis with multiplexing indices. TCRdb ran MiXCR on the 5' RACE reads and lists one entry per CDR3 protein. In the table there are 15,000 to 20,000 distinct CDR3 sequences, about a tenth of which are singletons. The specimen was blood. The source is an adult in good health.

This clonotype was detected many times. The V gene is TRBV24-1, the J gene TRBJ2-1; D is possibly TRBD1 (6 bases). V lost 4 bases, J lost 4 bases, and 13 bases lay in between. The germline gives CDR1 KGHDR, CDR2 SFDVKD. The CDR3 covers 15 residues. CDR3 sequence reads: CATSEDLDRYNEQFF. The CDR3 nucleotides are TGTGCCACCAGTGAGGACTTGGACAGATACAATGAGCAGTTCTTC.

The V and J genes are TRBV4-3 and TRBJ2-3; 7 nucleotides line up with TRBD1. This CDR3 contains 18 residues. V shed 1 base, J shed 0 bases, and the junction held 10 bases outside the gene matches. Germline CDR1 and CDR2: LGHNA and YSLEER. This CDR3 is CASSQAPPGQLSTDTQYF. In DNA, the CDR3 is TGCGCCAGCAGCCAAGCCCCTCCGGGACAGCTAAGCACAGATACGCAGTATTTT.

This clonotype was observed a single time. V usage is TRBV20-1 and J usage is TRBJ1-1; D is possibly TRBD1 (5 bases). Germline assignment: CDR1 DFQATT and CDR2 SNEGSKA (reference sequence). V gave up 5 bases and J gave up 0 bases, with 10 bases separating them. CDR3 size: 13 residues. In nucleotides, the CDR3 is TGCAGTGCTCGGGGGGGGATGAACACTGAAGCTTTCTTT. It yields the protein CSARGGMNTEAFF.

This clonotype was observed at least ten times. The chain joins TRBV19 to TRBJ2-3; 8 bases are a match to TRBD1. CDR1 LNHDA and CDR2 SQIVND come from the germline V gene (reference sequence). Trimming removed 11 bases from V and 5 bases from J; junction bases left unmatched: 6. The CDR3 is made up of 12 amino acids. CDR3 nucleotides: TGTGCCTCCCGACAGGGGCAAGATACGCAGTATTTT. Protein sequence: CASRQGQDTQYF.

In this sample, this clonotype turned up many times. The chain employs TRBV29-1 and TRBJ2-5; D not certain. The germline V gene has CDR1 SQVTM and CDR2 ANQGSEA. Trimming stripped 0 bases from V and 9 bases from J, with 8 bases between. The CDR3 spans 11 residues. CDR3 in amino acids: CSVEDPAAQYF. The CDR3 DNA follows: TGCAGCGTTGAAGATCCGGCGGCCCAGTACTTC.

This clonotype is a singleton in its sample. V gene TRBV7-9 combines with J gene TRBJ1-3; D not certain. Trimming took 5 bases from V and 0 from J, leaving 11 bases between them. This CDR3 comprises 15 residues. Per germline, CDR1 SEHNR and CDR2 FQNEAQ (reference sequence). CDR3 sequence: CASSPDTISGNTIYF. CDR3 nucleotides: TGTGCCAGCAGCCCCGACACGATCTCTGGAAACACCATATATTTT.

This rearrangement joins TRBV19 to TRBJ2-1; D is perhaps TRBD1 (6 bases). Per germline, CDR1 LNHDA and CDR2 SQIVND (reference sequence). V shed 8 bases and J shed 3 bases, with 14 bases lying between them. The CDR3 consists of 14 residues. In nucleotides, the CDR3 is TGTGCCAGTGAAGGGACACCCGGCTACAATGAGCAGTTCTTC. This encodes CASEGTPGYNEQFF.

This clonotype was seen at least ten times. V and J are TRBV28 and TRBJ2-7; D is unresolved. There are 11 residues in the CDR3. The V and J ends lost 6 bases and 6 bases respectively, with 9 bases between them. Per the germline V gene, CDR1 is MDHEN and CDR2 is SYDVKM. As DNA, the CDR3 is TGTGCCAGCAGGAGCTTGGGCGAGCAGTACTTC. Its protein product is CASRSLGEQYF. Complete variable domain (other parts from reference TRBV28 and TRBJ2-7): DVKVTQSSRYLVKRTGEKVFLECVQDMDHENMFWYRQDPGLGLRLIYFSYDVKMKEKGDIPEGYSVSREKKERFSLILESASTNQTSMYLCASRSLGEQYFGPGTRLTVT.

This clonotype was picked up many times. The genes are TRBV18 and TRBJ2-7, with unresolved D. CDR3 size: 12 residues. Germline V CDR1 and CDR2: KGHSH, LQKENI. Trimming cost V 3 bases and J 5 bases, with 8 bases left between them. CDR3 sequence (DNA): TGTGCCAGCTCACCGAACAGTGACGAGCAGTACTTC. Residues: CASSPNSDEQYF.

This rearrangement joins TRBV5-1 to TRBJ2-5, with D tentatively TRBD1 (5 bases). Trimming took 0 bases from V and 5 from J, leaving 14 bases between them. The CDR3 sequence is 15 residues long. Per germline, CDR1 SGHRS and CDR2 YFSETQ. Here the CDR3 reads CASSLATAPGETQYF. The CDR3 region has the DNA TGCGCCAGCAGCTTGGCAACGGCCCCAGGGGAGACCCAGTACTTC.

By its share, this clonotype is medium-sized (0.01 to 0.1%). The CDR3 loop reads CSAPGGDLQETQYF. In DNA, the CDR3 is TGCAGTGCTCCAGGGGGCGACCTCCAAGAGACCCAGTACTTC. V gene TRBV20-1 combines with J gene TRBJ2-5; TRBD1 matches 8 bases. CDR3 length: 14 amino acids. V lost 5 bases and J lost 1; bases outside the gene matches: 6. Germline values: CDR1 DFQATT, CDR2 SNEGSKA (reference sequence).

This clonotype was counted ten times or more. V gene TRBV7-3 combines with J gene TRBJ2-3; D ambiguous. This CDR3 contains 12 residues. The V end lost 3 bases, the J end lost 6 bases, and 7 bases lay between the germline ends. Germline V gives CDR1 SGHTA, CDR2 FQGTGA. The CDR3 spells CASSFATDTQYF. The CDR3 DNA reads TGTGCCAGCAGCTTCGCTACTGATACGCAGTATTTT.

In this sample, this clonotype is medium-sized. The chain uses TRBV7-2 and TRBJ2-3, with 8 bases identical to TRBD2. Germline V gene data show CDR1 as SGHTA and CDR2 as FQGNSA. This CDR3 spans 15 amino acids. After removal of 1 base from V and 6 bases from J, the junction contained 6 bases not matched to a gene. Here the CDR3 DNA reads TGTGCCAGCAGCTTAGTTGGACTAGCAACGGATACGCAGTATTTT. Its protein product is CASSLVGLATDTQYF.

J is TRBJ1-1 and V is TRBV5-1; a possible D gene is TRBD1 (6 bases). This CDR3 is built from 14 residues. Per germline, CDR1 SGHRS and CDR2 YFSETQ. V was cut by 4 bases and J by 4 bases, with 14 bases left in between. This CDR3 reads CASSPTTGTTEAFF. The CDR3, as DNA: TGCGCCAGCAGCCCGACCACAGGGACCACTGAAGCTTTCTTT.